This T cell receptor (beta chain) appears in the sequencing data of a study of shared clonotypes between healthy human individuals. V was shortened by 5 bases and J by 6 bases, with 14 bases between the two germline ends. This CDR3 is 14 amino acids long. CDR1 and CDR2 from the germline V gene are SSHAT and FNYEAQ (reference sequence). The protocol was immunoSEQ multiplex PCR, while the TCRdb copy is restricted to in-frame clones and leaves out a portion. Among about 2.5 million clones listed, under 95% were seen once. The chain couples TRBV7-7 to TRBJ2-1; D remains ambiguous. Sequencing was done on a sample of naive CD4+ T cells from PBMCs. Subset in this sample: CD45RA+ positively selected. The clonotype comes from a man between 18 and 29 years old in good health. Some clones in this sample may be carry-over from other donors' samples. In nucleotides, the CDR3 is TGTGCCAGCAGCCCCCGCCTGCGGAGCAATGAGCAGTTCTTC. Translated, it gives CASSPRLRSNEQFF.